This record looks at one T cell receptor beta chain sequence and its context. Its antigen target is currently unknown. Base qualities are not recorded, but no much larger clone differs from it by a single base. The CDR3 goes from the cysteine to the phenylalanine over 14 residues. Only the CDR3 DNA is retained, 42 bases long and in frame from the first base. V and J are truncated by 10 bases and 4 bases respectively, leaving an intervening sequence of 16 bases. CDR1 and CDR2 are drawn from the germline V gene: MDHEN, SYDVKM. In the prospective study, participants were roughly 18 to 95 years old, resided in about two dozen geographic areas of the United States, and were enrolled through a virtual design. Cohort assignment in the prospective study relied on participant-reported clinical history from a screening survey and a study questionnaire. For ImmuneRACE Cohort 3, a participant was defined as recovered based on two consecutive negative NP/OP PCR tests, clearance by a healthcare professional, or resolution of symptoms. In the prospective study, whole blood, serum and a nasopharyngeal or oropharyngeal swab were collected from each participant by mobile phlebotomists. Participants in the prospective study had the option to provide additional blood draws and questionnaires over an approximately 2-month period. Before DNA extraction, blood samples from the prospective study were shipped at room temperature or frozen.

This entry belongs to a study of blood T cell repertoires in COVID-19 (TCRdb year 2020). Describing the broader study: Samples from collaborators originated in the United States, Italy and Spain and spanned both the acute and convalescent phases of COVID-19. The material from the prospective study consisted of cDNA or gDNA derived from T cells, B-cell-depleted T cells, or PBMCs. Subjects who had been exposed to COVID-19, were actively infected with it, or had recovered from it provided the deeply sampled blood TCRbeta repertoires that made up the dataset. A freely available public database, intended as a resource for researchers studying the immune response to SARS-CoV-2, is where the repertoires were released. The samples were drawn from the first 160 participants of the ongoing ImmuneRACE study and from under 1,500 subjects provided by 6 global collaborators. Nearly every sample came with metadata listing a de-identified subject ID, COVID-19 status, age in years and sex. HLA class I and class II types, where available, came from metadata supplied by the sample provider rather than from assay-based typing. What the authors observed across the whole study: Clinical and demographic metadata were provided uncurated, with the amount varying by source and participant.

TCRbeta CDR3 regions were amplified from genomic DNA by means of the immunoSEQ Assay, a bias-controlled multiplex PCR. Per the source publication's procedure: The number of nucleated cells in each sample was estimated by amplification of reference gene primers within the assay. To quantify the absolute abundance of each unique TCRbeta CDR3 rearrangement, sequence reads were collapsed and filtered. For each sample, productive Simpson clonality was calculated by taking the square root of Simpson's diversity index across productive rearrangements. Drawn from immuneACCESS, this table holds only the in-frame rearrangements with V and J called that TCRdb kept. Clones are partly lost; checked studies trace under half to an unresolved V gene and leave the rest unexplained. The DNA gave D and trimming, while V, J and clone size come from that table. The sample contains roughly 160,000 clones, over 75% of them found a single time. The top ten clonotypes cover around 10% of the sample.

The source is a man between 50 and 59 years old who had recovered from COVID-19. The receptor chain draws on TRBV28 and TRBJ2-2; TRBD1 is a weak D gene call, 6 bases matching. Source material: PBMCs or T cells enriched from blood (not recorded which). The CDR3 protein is CATDPGQLTGELFF. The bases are TGTGCCACGGATCCCGGACAGCTCACCGGGGAGCTGTTTTTT.